This T cell receptor (beta chain) was observed in a study of blood T cell repertoires in COVID-19. Trimming took 0 bases from V and 0 from J; bases not matched to a gene: 21. The CDR3 is made up of 22 amino acids. TCRdb's copy holds only in-frame clones and misses some; the assay was immunoSEQ multiplex PCR. In the table there are 200,000 to 250,000 clones, 65% to 90% of which are singletons. This chain links TRBV5-3 with TRBJ2-5, with TRBD1 identical over 9 bases. TRBV5-3 is an ORF, with its function uncertain. What was sequenced was PBMCs or T cells enriched from blood (not recorded which). This clonotype originated in a woman aged 40-49 years with acute COVID-19. CDR3 sequence reads: CARSLARDRDADVLPYQETQYF. The CDR3 coding sequence is TGTGCCAGAAGCTTGGCCCGGGACAGGGATGCTGATGTACTGCCGTACCAAGAGACCCAGTACTTC.